This entry describes one T cell receptor (beta chain). This specimen belongs to a study of cytomegalovirus exposure and HLA in healthy donors. Trimming left V 6 bases short and J 4 bases short, with 11 bases between. Germline V gives CDR1 SQVTM, CDR2 ANQGSEA. The CDR3 contains 12 residues. Both 60 Vbeta primers and 13 Jbeta primers went into the PCR. Profiled with immunoSEQ multiplex PCR; TCRdb holds only in-frame clones, not every one. The table records approximately 190,000 clones, about 84% of them present only once. This chain connects TRBV29-1 to TRBJ2-3; D is perhaps TRBD2 (6 bases). The sequence came from a man aged 45-65 years in good health and CMV-seronegative. Sequenced: PBMCs. The DNA of the CDR3 is TGCAGCGTGGGGGGTGGGGCAGATACGCAGTATTTT. Protein sequence: CSVGGGADTQYF.